What follows are 26 T cell receptor beta chains derived from one specimen sequenced in a study of glioma-infiltrating T cells. TCR alpha and beta CDR3 regions were amplified from RNA using iRepertoire nested multiplex PCR. Using its own MiXCR run on the multiplex PCR reads, TCRdb lists one record per CDR3 protein. The sample comprises 400,000 or so distinct CDR3 sequences, 41% of which are singletons, and 12% rests with the top ten. Specimen: glioma tissue, nonneoplastic brain tissue, or PBMCs (not recorded which). These receptors were obtained from a human donor with low-grade glioma or glioblastoma, undergoing nonglioma brain surgery, or in good health (not recorded which).

This clonotype showed up many times. CDR3 DNA: TGTGCCAGCAGTTTAAAACTCTACGAGCAGTACTTC. The encoded protein is CASSLKLYEQYF. The V call is TRBV28, the J call TRBJ2-7; the D is unclear. CDR1 and CDR2 from the germline V gene are MDHEN and SYDVKM. Trimming cost V 2 bases and J 3 bases, with 5 bases left between them. CDR3 length: 12 amino acids.

The sample holds many counts of this clonotype. This rearrangement joins TRBV6-2 or TRBV6-3 to TRBJ1-2, with D perhaps matching TRBD1 (5 bases). V dropped 7 bases and J dropped 2 bases, with 14 bases sitting between them. The CDR3 sequence is 14 residues long. Germline V gene lookup returns CDR1 MNHEY and CDR2 SVGEGT. As DNA, the CDR3 is TGTGCCAGCATCGCCGGGGGAAACAACTATGGCTACACCTTC. Protein: CASIAGGNNYGYTF.

Comment on this clonotype: At one end, the junction sequence differs from germline, possibly due to a read error. The V call is TRBV25-1, the J call TRBJ2-7, with D perhaps matching TRBD2 (5 bases). The CDR3 extends over 13 amino acids. The germline CDR1 and CDR2 sequences are MGHDK and SYGVNS. This CDR3 is CVSSVAGSYEQYF. The CDR3 region has the DNA TGTGTCAGCAGTGTGGCGGGCTCCTACGAGCAGTACTTC.

Comments on this clonotype: With a much larger clone just one base away, this may be a read error. The J gene is TRBJ2-1, the V gene TRBV27; 7 nucleotides agree with TRBD1. Germline CDR1 MNHEY, CDR2 SMNVEV (reference sequence). The CDR3 spans 15 residues. The CDR3 protein is CVSSSYRGHYNEQFF. The DNA for the CDR3 is TGTGTCAGCAGTTCTTACAGGGGACACTACAATGAGCAGTTCTTC.

This clonotype was recorded only once. This may come from a read error, since a much larger clone is one base off. The chain recombines TRBV25-1 with TRBJ2-3, with 8 positions matching TRBD1. Germline CDR1 MGHDK, CDR2 SYGVNS. The CDR3 spans 13 residues. The CDR3 here is CASSVTGTGTQYF. In DNA form, the CDR3 reads TGTGCCAGCAGTGTGACGGGGACAGGTACGCAGTATTTT.

About this clonotype itself: A much larger clone is a single base away; this may be a read error. This likely comes from a read error, as the CDR3 has no conserved phenylalanine or tryptophan at its end. The V gene is TRBV20-1, the J gene TRBJ1-1; 8 bases match TRBD1. The CDR3 runs to 15 residues. Germline values: CDR1 DFQATT, CDR2 SNEGSKA (reference sequence). V gave up 1 base and J gave up 6 bases; unmatched junction bases: 10. This CDR3 is CSARVLDRVYAEAFL. The CDR3 DNA reads TGCAGTGCTAGAGTTCTGGACAGGGTTTATGCTGAAGCTTTCCTT.

About this clonotype itself: At one end, the junction sequence differs from germline, possibly due to a read error. V gene TRBV7-2 combines with J gene TRBJ2-7; D is unclear. CDR1 SGHTA and CDR2 FQGNSA come from the germline V gene. The CDR3 loop spans 15 amino acids. CDR3 bases: TGTGACAGCAGCCCCCCACGCGGTAAAACCTACGAGCAGTACTTC. Its translation: CDSSPPRGKTYEQYF.

This clonotype appeared a few times. This chain connects TRBV20-1 to TRBJ2-7; D gene uncertain. Germline V gene data show CDR1 as DFQATT and CDR2 as SNEGSKA (reference sequence). This CDR3 is 17 amino acids long. Trimming removed 0 bases at V and 0 bases at J, with 18 bases between. The DNA for the CDR3 is TGCAGTGCTAGAGAGGGAAGTAGATCTTGGGGCTCCTACGAGCAGTACTTC. This codes for CSAREGSRSWGSYEQYF.

A word on this clonotype: This sequence may be a read error, since a much larger clone differs from it by one base. V gene TRBV27 combines with J gene TRBJ2-2; D unclear. This CDR3 is 14 amino acids long. Germline V lookup: CDR1 MNHEY, CDR2 SMNVEV (reference sequence). The CDR3 spells CAGSLWENTGELFF. The CDR3 coding sequence is TGTGCCGGCAGTTTATGGGAGAACACCGGGGAGCTGTTTTTT.

This clonotype was picked up many times. The chain is built from TRBV28 and TRBJ2-7, with D perhaps TRBD2 (7 bases). CDR1 and CDR2 from the germline V gene are MDHEN and SYDVKM. There are 15 residues in the CDR3. Trimming took off 7 bases at V and 2 bases at J, with 18 bases between the two ends. This CDR3 reads CASTPGASGAYEQYF. CDR3 in DNA: TGTGCCAGCACTCCGGGGGCTAGCGGTGCCTACGAGCAGTACTTC.

This sequence joins TRBV14 and TRBJ1-1, with D tentatively TRBD1 (6 bases). The CDR3 extends over 16 amino acids. V lost 5 bases to trimming and J lost 5 bases, with 21 bases between them. Looked up from germline, CDR1 is SGHDN and CDR2 is FVKESK. CDR3 nucleotides: TGTGCCAGCAGCGCCGCTTCGGGTCAGGGGACGACTGAAGCTTTCTTT. Amino acids: CASSAASGQGTTEAFF.

J is TRBJ2-1 and V is TRBV6-1; 9 bases are a match to TRBD2. The CDR3 spans 16 residues. CDR1 and CDR2 from the germline V gene are MNHNS and SASEGT. V trimming: 5 bases; J trimming: 3 bases; junction bases outside the gene matches: 8. The DNA for the CDR3 is TGTGCCAGCAGTTTTCGACTAGCGGCTGACTACAATGAGCAGTTCTTC. It translates to CASSFRLAADYNEQFF.

In DNA form, the CDR3 reads TGTGCCGTCGACGAGCGGGGAGGCCCCCCGGGGGACAATGAGCAGTTCTTC. Protein: CAVDERGGPPGDNEQFF. This rearrangement joins TRBV28 to TRBJ2-1; 7 nucleotides align to TRBD2. V lost 11 bases and J lost 5; bases outside the gene matches: 21. Germline CDR1 is MDHEN and CDR2 is SYDVKM. The length of the CDR3 is 17 residues.

J is TRBJ2-5 and V is TRBV28, with D perhaps being TRBD1 or TRBD2 (5 bases each). The V end was cut by 5 bases, the J end by 7 bases, with 20 bases between. Germline V gene data show CDR1 as MDHEN and CDR2 as SYDVKM. The CDR3 runs to 15 residues. This CDR3 reads CASSARRGVRGTQYF. CDR3 sequence (DNA): TGTGCCAGCAGTGCCCGGAGAGGGGTTCGTGGGACCCAGTACTTC.

The chain uses TRBV6-2 or TRBV6-3 and TRBJ2-1, with 7 bases that match TRBD2. In germline, CDR1 is MNHEY, CDR2 SVGEGT. CDR3 length equals 19 residues. The J segment lost 0 bases and the V segment lost 6 bases, leaving 17 bases of the junction unmatched. For the CDR3, the DNA is TGTGCCAGCAGCGCCCCCCCGTGGTTGCGGGAGAGCTCCTACAATGAGCAGTTCTTC. It is translated as CASSAPPWLRESSYNEQFF.

This clonotype was seen a handful of times. The chain recombines TRBV20-1 with TRBJ2-3, with D possibly matching TRBD1 (6 bases). V was shortened by 1 base and J by 2 bases, with 13 bases between the two germline ends. The CDR3 runs to 15 residues. Per germline, CDR1 DFQATT and CDR2 SNEGSKA (reference sequence). The CDR3 protein is CSARADRILTDTQYF. The CDR3 DNA reads as TGCAGTGCTAGAGCTGACAGGATCCTCACAGATACGCAGTATTTT.

This clonotype appeared many times. This chain uses TRBV28 with TRBJ2-1; 14 positions match TRBD2. Unmatched junction bases numbered 4, after V lost 7 bases and J lost 5 bases. CDR3 length: 15 residues. Germline V gives CDR1 MDHEN, CDR2 SYDVKM. The DNA of the CDR3 is TGTGCCAGCACCCAGGGACTAGCGGGAGACAATGAGCAGTTCTTC. This translates into CASTQGLAGDNEQFF.

V and J are TRBV12-3 or TRBV12-4 and TRBJ2-7; maybe TRBD2 (6 bases). V dropped 2 bases and J dropped 7 bases, with 27 bases sitting between them. The CDR3 has 18 residues. CDR3: CASSLPRAAGTSYNEQYF. As DNA, the CDR3 is TGTGCCAGCAGTTTACCCCGGGCGGCGGGAACCTCCTACAATGAGCAGTACTTC.

About this clonotype itself: A much bigger clone sits one base away, suggesting this may be a read error. The CDR3 protein is CATRRDRQGQSGTEAFF. The CDR3 region has the DNA TGTGCCACCAGAAGAGACCGTCAAGGACAATCGGGCACTGAAGCTTTCTTT. The chain has TRBV15 and TRBJ1-1, with a weak D call TRBD1 (5 bases). Germline V CDR1 and CDR2: LNHNV, YYDKDF (reference sequence). The CDR3 loop spans 17 amino acids.

As to this clonotype: This could be a read error, since a much larger clone is one nucleotide away. The rearrangement joins TRBV27 to TRBJ2-1, with D perhaps assigned TRBD1 or TRBD2 (5 bases each). The CDR3 runs 15 residues. The V gene's germline CDR1 is MNHEY and CDR2 SMNVEV (reference sequence). The CDR3 loop is CASSSGTATYNEQLF. The CDR3 DNA sequence: TGTGCCAGCAGTTCCGGGACGGCTACCTACAATGAGCAGCTCTTC.

This clonotype has only a few counts. The chain carries TRBV27 and TRBJ1-1, with D unresolved. Trimming cost V 6 bases and J 4 bases, with 24 bases left between them. CDR3 length equals 17 residues. CDR1 and CDR2 (germline): MNHEY, SMNVEV (reference sequence). The CDR3 DNA follows: TGTGCCAGCAGCCCCCACGCGGGGTCTACCTGGCCCACTGAAGCTTTCTTT. Its protein is CASSPHAGSTWPTEAFF.

Concerning this clonotype: The conserved final phenylalanine or tryptophan is absent from the CDR3, which likely points to a read error. The chain carries TRBV20-1 and TRBJ2-1; 11 nucleotides line up with TRBD2. V lost 5 bases and J lost 9; bases outside the gene matches: 6. The CDR3 is 13 residues long. The germline V gene encodes CDR1 DFQATT and CDR2 SNEGSKA (reference sequence). As DNA, the CDR3 is TGCAGTGCTCCGATAGCGGGAGGGCGTGAGCAGTTCCTC. It specifies CSAPIAGGREQFL.

This clonotype was observed a few times. This chain's CDR3 is CASSPATDPDLAKNIQYF. The CDR3 coding sequence is TGTGCCAGCAGTCCGGCGACCGACCCTGATCTAGCCAAAAACATTCAGTACTTC. This sequence joins TRBV6-2 or TRBV6-3 and TRBJ2-4; D not resolved. Trimming pared 5 bases from V and 0 bases from J, leaving 20 bases between. Germline V CDR1 and CDR2: MNHEY, SVGEGT. This CDR3 is 18 amino acids long.

Note on this clonotype: One junction end does not reproduce the germline sequence, and a read error may be involved. This chain connects TRBV28 to TRBJ2-1; the match to TRBD2 covers 13 bases. The CDR3 loop spans 15 amino acids. CDR1 is MDHEN, CDR2 SYDVKM, per germline. CDR3 region: CASTALAGGSNEQLF. CDR3 DNA sequence: TGTGCCAGCACCGCACTAGCGGGAGGGTCAAATGAGCAGTTATTC. Full variable domain (missing parts from reference TRBV28 and TRBJ2-1): DVKVTQSSRYLVKRTGEKVFLECVQDMDHENMFWYRQDPGLGLRLIYFSYDVKMKEKGDIPEGYSVSREKKERFSLILESASTNQTSMYLCASTALAGGSNEQLFGPGTRLTVL.

The rearrangement uses TRBV28 and TRBJ2-4; D remains unclear. V was cut by 8 bases and J by 0 bases, with 14 bases left in between. Germline-derived CDR1 and CDR2 are MDHEN and SYDVKM. The CDR3 loop spans 15 amino acids. CDR3 nucleotide sequence: TGTGCCAGCGCACCAGCTGAACTAGCCAAAAACATTCAGTACTTC. Its translation: CASAPAELAKNIQYF.

The CDR3 region is CATSDFLGVNTGELFF. The DNA of the CDR3 is TGTGCCACCAGTGATTTTTTAGGTGTGAACACCGGGGAGCTGTTTTTT. The chain links TRBV24-1 to TRBJ2-2, with D unclear. CDR1 KGHDR and CDR2 SFDVKD come from the germline V gene. The CDR3 runs 16 residues. Trimming took off 1 base at V and 1 base at J, with 9 bases between the two ends.